Below are 12 T cell receptor beta chains sequenced from a single sample in a study of CXCR3-negative and CXCR3-positive naive CD8 T cells. UMI-labeled 5' RACE TRB cDNA libraries were prepared from the cells. TCRdb re-analyzed the 5' RACE reads; it lists each CDR3 protein once, without DNA. Its table lists some 130,000 distinct CDR3 sequences. The material sequenced was naive CXCR3- CD8+ T cells from blood. Specified subset: CD45RO-CCR7+CD27+CD95- naive CD8+ T cells lacking CXCR3 (TNR3-). The receptors here all came from a human donor in good health. Some clones in this sample may be carry-over from other donors' samples.

The V call is TRBV7-8, the J call TRBJ1-2; no DNA is available, so the TRBD1 call from TCRdb remains unchecked. The CDR3 is made up of 15 amino acids. The germline V gene has CDR1 SGHVS and CDR2 FQNEAQ. Here the CDR3 reads CASSFRTGGQVGYTF.

The chain recombines TRBV9 with TRBJ2-1; TCRdb's assignment of TRBD2 cannot be checked, as there is no DNA. CDR3 length equals 17 residues. Germline CDR1 and CDR2: SGDLS and YYNGEE. CDR3 amino acids: CASSVDGGALAYNEQFF. The full variable domain, with the rest looked up from reference TRBV9 and TRBJ2-1, is DSGVTQTPKHLITATGQRVTLRCSPRSGDLSVYWYQQSLDQGLQFLIQYYNGEERAKGNILERFSAQQFPDLHSELNLSSLELGDSALYFCASSVDGGALAYNEQFFGPGTRLTVL.

V usage is TRBV15 and J usage is TRBJ1-1; TCRdb's D gene call, TRBD1, goes unchecked for lack of DNA. This CDR3 is built from 14 residues. The germline CDR1 and CDR2 sequences are LNHNV and YYDKDF (reference sequence). The CDR3 is CATSRNPGIAEAFF.

The chain joins TRBV29-1 to TRBJ2-3; TCRdb's D gene call, TRBD2, goes unchecked for lack of DNA. CDR3 length equals 14 residues. CDR1 and CDR2 from the germline V gene are SQVTM and ANQGSEA. This chain's CDR3 is CSVVLAGETDTQYF.

The rearrangement links TRBV2 to TRBJ1-4; the D gene TCRdb calls, TRBD1, cannot be checked with no DNA. This CDR3 has 16 residues. Germline values: CDR1 SNHLY, CDR2 FYNNEI. CDR3 residues: CASSTYPRGANEKLFF.

The V gene is TRBV20-1, the J gene TRBJ2-1. The CDR3 has 14 amino acids. Germline V gene data show CDR1 as DFQATT and CDR2 as SNEGSKA (reference sequence). CDR3 residues: CSARDSKTYNEQFF.

The gene calls are TRBV5-1 and TRBJ1-2; TCRdb returns TRBD1, unconfirmable since there is no DNA. Germline loops: CDR1 SGHRS, CDR2 YFSETQ. The CDR3 covers 15 residues. This chain's CDR3 is CASSLVGQGAFGYTF.

The chain is built from TRBV7-6 and TRBJ2-7; TCRdb picks TRBD2, but there is no DNA to check that call. This CDR3 is built from 16 residues. Germline-derived CDR1 and CDR2 are SGHVS and FNYEAQ. The CDR3 reads CASSLAVADTKGEQYF.

J is TRBJ2-7 and V is TRBV20-1. This CDR3 has 13 amino acids. The V gene's germline CDR1 is DFQATT and CDR2 SNEGSKA (reference sequence). The CDR3: CSARDSDSYEQYF.

This rearrangement joins TRBV5-1 to TRBJ2-4. This CDR3 contains 12 residues. Germline-derived CDR1 and CDR2 are SGHRS and YFSETQ. The chain's CDR3 is CASSWGGNIQYF.

V usage is TRBV4-1 and J usage is TRBJ2-3; as DNA is missing, the TRBD2 call by TCRdb cannot be tested. The CDR3 length is 14 residues. Germline V CDR1 and CDR2: MGHRA, YSYEKL. The CDR3 sequence: CASNQAGGTDTQYF.

The chain is built from TRBV4-3 and TRBJ2-3; the D call from TCRdb, TRBD1, cannot be confirmed without DNA. The CDR3 has 19 amino acids. Germline lookup yields CDR1 LGHNA and CDR2 YSLEER. CDR3 protein: CASSQELSGGGGALLTQYF.